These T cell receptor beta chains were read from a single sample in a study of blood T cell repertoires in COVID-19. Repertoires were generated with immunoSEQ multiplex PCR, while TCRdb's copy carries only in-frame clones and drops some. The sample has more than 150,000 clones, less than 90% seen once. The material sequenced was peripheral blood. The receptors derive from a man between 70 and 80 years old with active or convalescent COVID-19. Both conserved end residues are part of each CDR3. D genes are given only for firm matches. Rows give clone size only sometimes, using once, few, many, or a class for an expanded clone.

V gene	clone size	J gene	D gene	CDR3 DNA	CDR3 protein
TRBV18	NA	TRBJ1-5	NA	TGTGCCAGCTCACCGGTCAGGGATCAGCCCCAGCATTTT	CASSPVRDQPQHF
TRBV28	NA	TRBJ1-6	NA	TGTGCCAGCAGTTTGGTGCAACTGAAGAATTCACCCCTCCACTTT	CASSLVQLKNSPLHF
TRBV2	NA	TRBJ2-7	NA	TGTGCCAGCACTAAAGGGGTATTTTCCTACGAGCAGTACTTC	CASTKGVFSYEQYF
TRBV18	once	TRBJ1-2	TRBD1	TGTGCCAGCTCCCAGGACAGGACTCCATATGGCTACACCTTC	CASSQDRTPYGYTF
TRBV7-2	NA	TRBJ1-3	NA	TGTGCCAGCAGCTTACAGCCGGGGAGCTCTGGAAACACCATATATTTT	CASSLQPGSSGNTIYF
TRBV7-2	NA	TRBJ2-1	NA	TGTGCCAGCAGTCAGTCGTCCGCCTACAATGAGCAGTTCTTC	CASSQSSAYNEQFF
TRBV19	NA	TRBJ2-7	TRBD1	TGTGCCAGTAGTACGCCTCCCGGGACAGGGGTGGACGAGCAGTACTTC	CASSTPPGTGVDEQYF
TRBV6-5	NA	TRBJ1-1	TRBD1	TGTGCCAGCAGCAGACAGGGTCCCGGGGGCGCTTTCTTT	CASSRQGPGGAFF
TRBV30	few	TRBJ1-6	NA	TGTGCCTGGAGTGTAACAGAATCACCCCTCCACTTT	CAWSVTESPLHF
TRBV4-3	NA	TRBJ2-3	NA	TGCGCCAGCAGCCTTTTGGGAGGGGGGGCGACAGATACGCAGTATTTT	CASSLLGGGATDTQYF
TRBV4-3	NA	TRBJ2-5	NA	TGCGCCAGCAGCCAAGATTGGGGGCATGAGACCCAGTACTTC	CASSQDWGHETQYF
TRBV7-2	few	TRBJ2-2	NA	TGTGCCAGCAGCTTAGCGGTAGGGAGAGTAATCGGGGAGCTGTTTTTT	CASSLAVGRVIGELFF
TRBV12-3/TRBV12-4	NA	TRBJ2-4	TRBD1	TGTGCCAGCAGCGAGGGGGCGAACATTCAGTACTTC	CASSEGANIQYF
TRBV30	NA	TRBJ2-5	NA	TGTGCCTGGTCGGGGGGCCGAGGGGAGACCCAGTACTTC	CAWSGGRGETQYF
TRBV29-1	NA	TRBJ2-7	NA	TGCAGCGTTGAAGCAGCCGGGGCCTACGAGCAGTACTTC	CSVEAAGAYEQYF
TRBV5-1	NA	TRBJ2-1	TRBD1	TGCGCCAGCAGCTTCCACGACAGGGTCGGCGGAATTGAGCAGTTCTTC	CASSFHDRVGGIEQFF
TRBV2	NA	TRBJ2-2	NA	TGTGCCAGCACCGAGCGGACAGCGAACACCGGGGAGCTGTTTTTT	CASTERTANTGELFF
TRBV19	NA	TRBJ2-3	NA	TGTGCCAGTAGTATGGGCACGACGGATACGCAGTATTTT	CASSMGTTDTQYF
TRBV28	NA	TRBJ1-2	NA	TGTGCCAGCAGCTACCCTAGGGGCTATGGCTACACCTTC	CASSYPRGYGYTF
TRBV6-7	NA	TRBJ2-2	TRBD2	TGTGCCAGCAGACCTAATAGCGGGGGGTCTATCACCGGGGAGCTGTTTTTT	CASRPNSGGSITGELFF
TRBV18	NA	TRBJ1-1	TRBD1	TGTGCCAGCTCAAAGGACAGGACGAACACTGAAGCTTTCTTT	CASSKDRTNTEAFF
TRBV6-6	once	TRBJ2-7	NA	TGTGCCAGCGGTCCAGGTTCATACGAGCAGTACTTC	CASGPGSYEQYF
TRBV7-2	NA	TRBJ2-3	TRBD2	TGTGCCAGCAGCTTATTCTCCATGCGTAGCGGGAGAGGTACAGATACGCAGTATTTT	CASSLFSMRSGRGTDTQYF
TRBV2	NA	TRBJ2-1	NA	TGTGCCAGCAGTGTGGGGGCCCCAAGAAAGGGTGAGCAGTTCTTC	CASSVGAPRKGEQFF
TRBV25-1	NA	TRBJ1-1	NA	TGTGCCAGCAGACCATCCCTGGGCACAGGAGAAAACACTGAAGCTTTCTTT	CASRPSLGTGENTEAFF
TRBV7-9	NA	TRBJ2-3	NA	TGTGCCAGCAGCTTAAAGGGAGTAGATACGCAGTATTTT	CASSLKGVDTQYF
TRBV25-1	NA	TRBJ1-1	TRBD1	TGTGCCAGCAGTCCACGGACAGGGACGATCACTGAAGCTTTCTTT	CASSPRTGTITEAFF
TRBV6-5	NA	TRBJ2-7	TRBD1	TGTGCCAGCAGTTTGGGGACAGTGCTCTACGAGCAGTACTTC	CASSLGTVLYEQYF
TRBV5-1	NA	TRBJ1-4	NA	TGCGCCAGCAGCTACTCAGGGGAAAGTCCCGAAAAACTGTTTTTT	CASSYSGESPEKLFF
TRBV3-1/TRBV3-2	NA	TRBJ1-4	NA	TGTGCCAGCAGCCCCCAGCCACGGCAGGGGGAAAAACTGTTTTTT	CASSPQPRQGEKLFF
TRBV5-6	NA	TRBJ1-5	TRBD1	TGTGCCAGCAGCTATGGGACAGGGCTTGGCAATCAGCCCCAGCATTTT	CASSYGTGLGNQPQHF
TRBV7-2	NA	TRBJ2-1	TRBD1	TGTGCCAGCAGCCCCGACAGGGTGTTACAGCTCTTC	CASSPDRVLQLF
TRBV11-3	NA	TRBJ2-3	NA	TGTGCCAGCAGCTTAGGTATTGCAGATACGCAGTATTTT	CASSLGIADTQYF
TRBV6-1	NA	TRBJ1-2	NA	TGTGCCAGCAGTGAAGCTTGGGGCACCAAGGCTGGCTACACCTTC	CASSEAWGTKAGYTF
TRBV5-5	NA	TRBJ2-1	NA	TGTGCCAGCAGCTTGTATGACTTAGAGTTCTTC	CASSLYDLEFF
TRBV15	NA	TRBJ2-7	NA	TGTGCCACCAGCAGAGAACGGACTCAATCCTACGAGCAGTACTTC	CATSRERTQSYEQYF
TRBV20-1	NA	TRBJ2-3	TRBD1	TGCAGTGCTAGTGGTTTTCGGGACAGGGGGTTCACAGATACGCAGTATTTT	CSASGFRDRGFTDTQYF
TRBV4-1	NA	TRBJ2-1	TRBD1	TGCGCCAGCAGCCAAGAGTCTAGGACAGGGACCCATGAGCAGTTCTTC	CASSQESRTGTHEQFF
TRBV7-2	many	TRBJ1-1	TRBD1	TGTGCCAGCAGCTTAACGACCCTGACAGGGGGCACTGAAGCTTTCTTT	CASSLTTLTGGTEAFF
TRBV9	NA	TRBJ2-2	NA	TGTGCCAGCACAGGTCCAATCGACACCGGGGAGCTGTTTTTT	CASTGPIDTGELFF
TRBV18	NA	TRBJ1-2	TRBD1	TGTGCCAGCTCCCGTCCTTTGGGAGACAGGGCAGAATCTAACTATGGCTACACCTTC	CASSRPLGDRAESNYGYTF
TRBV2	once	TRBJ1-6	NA	TGTGCCAGCAGTCCGAATCAGGGCTATAATTCACCCCTCCACTTT	CASSPNQGYNSPLHF
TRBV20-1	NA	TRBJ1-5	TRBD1	TGCAGTGCTAGTGGGGACAGGGACAATCAGCCCCAGCATTTT	CSASGDRDNQPQHF
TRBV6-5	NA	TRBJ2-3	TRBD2	TGTGCCAGCAGTTACTCCGGAGGGGAGGGGACAGATACGCAGTATTTT	CASSYSGGEGTDTQYF
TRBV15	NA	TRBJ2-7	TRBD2	TGTGCCACCAGCAGAGATCTGCTAGCGGGAGGATACGAGCAGTACTTC	CATSRDLLAGGYEQYF
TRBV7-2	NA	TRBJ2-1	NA	TGTGCCAGCAGCTCGACCCCACTGCGGGGTGAGCAGTTCTTC	CASSSTPLRGEQFF
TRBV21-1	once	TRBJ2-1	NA	TGTGCCAGCAGCCCCTATTTAAGGGCTAGCGGGAAAGTCTCCTACAATGAGCAGTTCTTC	CASSPYLRASGKVSYNEQFF
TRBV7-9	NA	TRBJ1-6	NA	TGTGCCAGCAGCGTCACAGGGCTAGGTTCACCCCTCCACTTT	CASSVTGLGSPLHF
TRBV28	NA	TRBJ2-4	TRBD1	TGTGCCAGCAGTTTAAGGGGGCCCAAAAACATTCAGTACTTC	CASSLRGPKNIQYF
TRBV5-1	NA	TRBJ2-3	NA	TGCGCCAGCAGCTTGGGTACGGGGTGGGGCACAGATACGCAGTATTTT	CASSLGTGWGTDTQYF